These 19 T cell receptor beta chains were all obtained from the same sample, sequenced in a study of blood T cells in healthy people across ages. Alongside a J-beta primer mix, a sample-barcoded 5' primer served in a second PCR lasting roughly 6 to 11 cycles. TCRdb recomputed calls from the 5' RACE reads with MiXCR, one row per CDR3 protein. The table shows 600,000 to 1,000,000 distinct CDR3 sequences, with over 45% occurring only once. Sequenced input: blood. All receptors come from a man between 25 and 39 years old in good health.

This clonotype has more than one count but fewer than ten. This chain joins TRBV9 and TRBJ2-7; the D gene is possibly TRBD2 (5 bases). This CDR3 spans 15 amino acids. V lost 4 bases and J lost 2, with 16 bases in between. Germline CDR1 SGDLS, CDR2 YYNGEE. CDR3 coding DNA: TGTGCCAGCAGCCCCGAGGGTTTGCCGCCCTACGAGCAGTACTTC. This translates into CASSPEGLPPYEQYF.

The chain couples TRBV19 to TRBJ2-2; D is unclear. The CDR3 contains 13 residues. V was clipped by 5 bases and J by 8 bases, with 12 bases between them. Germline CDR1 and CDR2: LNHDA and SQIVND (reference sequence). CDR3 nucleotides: TGTGCCAGTAGTCTGGGGAATTTGGGGGAGCTGTTTTTT. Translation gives CASSLGNLGELFF.

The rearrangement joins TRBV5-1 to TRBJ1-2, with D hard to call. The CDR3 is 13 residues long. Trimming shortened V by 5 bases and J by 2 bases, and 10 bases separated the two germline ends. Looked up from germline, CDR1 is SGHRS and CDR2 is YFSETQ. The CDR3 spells CASRPGENYGYTF. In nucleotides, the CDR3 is TGCGCCAGCAGACCAGGAGAAAACTATGGCTACACCTTC. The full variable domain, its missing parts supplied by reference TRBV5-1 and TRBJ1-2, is KAGVTQTPRYLIKTRGQQVTLSCSPISGHRSVSWYQQTPGQGLQFLFEYFSETQRNKGNFPGRFSGRQFSNSRSEMNVSTLELGDSALYLCASRPGENYGYTFGSGTRLTVV.

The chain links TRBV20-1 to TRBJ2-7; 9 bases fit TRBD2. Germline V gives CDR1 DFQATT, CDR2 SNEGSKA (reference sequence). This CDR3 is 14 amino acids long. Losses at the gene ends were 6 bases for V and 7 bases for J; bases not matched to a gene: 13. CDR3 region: CSAPSAGGYNEQYF. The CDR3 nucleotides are TGCAGTGCCCCGTCAGCGGGAGGCTACAATGAGCAGTACTTC.

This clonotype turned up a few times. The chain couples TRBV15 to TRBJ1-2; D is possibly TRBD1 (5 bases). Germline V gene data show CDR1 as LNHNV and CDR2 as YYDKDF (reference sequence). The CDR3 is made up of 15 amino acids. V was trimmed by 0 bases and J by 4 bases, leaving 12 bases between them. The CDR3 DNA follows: TGTGCCACCAGCAGAGATCAGGGACGAAGCTATGGCTACACCTTC. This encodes CATSRDQGRSYGYTF.

The CDR3 sequence is CASTAYRSGANVLTF. The DNA for the CDR3 is TGTGCCAGTACGGCATACCGGTCTGGGGCCAACGTCCTGACTTTC. The chain employs TRBV19 and TRBJ2-6, with no clear D. The V end was cut by 7 bases, the J end by 1 base, with 11 bases between. The germline V gene has CDR1 LNHDA and CDR2 SQIVND (reference sequence). The CDR3 has 15 residues.

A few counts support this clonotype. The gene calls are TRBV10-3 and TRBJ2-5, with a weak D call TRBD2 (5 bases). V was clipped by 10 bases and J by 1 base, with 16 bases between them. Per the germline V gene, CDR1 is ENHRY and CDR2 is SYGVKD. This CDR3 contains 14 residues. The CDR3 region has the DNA TGTGCCACCTCCTCGGGATTAGCCCAAGAGACCCAGTACTTC. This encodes CATSSGLAQETQYF.

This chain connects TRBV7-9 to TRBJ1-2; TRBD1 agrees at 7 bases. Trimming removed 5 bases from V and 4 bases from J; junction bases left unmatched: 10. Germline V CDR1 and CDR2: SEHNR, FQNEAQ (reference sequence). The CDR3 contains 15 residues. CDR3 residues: CASSTTSGQSYGYTF. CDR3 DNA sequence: TGTGCCAGCAGCACTACTTCGGGACAGTCCTATGGCTACACCTTC.

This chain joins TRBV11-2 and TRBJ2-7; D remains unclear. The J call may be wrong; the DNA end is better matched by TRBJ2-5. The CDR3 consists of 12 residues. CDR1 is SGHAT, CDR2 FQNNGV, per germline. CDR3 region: CASSLGTGTQYF. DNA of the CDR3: TGTGCCAGCAGCTTAGGGACCGGGACCCAGTACTTC.

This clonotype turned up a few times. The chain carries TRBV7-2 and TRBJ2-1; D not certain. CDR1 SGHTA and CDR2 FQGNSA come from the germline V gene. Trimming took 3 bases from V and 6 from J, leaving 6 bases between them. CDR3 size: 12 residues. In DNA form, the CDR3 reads TGTGCCAGCAGCTTTGAAGTCAATGAGCAGTTCTTC. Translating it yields CASSFEVNEQFF.

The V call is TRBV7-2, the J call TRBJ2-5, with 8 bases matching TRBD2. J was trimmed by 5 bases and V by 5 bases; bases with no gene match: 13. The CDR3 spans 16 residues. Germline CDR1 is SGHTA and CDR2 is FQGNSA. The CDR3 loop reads CTSSKEGTRGPETQYF. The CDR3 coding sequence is TGTACCAGCAGCAAAGAGGGGACTAGGGGCCCGGAGACCCAGTACTTC.

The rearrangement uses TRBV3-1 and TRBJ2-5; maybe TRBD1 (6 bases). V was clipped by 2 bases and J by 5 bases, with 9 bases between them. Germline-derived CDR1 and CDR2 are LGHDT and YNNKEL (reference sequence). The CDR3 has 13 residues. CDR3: CASSQPDRETQYF. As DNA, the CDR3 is TGTGCCAGCAGCCAACCCGACAGGGAGACCCAGTACTTC.

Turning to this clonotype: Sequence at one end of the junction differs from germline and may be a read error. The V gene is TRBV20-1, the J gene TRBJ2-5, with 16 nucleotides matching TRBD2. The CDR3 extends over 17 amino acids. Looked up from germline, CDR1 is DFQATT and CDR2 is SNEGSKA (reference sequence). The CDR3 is CSAGDLGTSGGAGEQYF. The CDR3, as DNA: TGCAGTGCTGGAGATCTAGGGACTAGCGGGGGGGCTGGTGAGCAGTACTTC.

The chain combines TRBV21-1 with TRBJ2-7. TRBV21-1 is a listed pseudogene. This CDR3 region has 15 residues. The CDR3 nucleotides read TGTGCCAGCATTGTGGCAGTACAATACCCCTACGAGCAGTACTTC. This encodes CASIVAVQYPYEQYF.

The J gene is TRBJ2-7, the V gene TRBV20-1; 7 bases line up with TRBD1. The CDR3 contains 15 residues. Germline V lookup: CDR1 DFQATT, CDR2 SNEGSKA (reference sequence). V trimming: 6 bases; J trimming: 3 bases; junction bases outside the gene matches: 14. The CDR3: CSAQPIVPGGYEQYF. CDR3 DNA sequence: TGCAGTGCCCAACCAATAGTCCCAGGGGGCTACGAGCAGTACTTC.

The CDR3 sequence: CASILAGERNNEQFF. In DNA form, the CDR3 reads TGTGCCAGCATCCTAGCGGGAGAGAGGAACAATGAGCAGTTCTTC. This chain connects TRBV7-2 to TRBJ2-1; 10 bases line up with TRBD2. Looked up from germline, CDR1 is SGHTA and CDR2 is FQGNSA. The V and J ends lost 7 bases and 5 bases, in that order; junction bases with no gene match: 8. The CDR3 has 15 amino acids. Combining the CDR3 with reference TRBV7-2 and TRBJ2-1 gives the whole variable domain GAGVSQSPSNKVTEKGKDVELRCDPISGHTALYWYRQSLGQGLEFLIYFQGNSAPDKSGLPSDRFSAERTGGSVSTLTIQRTQQEDSAVYLCASILAGERNNEQFFGPGTRLTVL.

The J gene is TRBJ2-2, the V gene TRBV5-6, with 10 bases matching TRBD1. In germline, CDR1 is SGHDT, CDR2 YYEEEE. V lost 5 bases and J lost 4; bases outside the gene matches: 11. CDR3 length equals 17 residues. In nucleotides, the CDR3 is TGTGCCAGCAGACGGACAGGGGGACGGGGGTTCACCGGGGAGCTGTTTTTT. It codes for CASRRTGGRGFTGELFF.

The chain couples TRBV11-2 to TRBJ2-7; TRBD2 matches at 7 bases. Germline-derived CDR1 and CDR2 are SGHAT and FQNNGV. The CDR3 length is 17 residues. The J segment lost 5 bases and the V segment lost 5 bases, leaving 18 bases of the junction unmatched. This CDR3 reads CASSPILGLAAVHEQYF. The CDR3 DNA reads TGTGCCAGCAGCCCGATCCTGGGCCTAGCGGCGGTCCACGAGCAGTACTTC.

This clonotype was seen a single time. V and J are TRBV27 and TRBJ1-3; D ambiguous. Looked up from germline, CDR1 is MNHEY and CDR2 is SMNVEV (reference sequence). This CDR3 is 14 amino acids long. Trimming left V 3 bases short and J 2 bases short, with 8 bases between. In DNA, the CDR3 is TGTGCCAGCAGTTTCGGTTATCCTGGAAACACCATATATTTT. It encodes CASSFGYPGNTIYF.